These 15 T cell receptor beta chains came from one sample sequenced in a study of technical replicates of blood from several donors. TCRdb's copy holds only in-frame clones and misses some; the assay was immunoSEQ multiplex PCR. The table has 50,000 to 65,000 clones, just under 90% seen once. Material for sequencing was PBMCs. Receptors were obtained from a human donor in good health. Some clones in this sample may be carry-over from other donors' samples.

The rearrangement links TRBV5-1 to TRBJ2-7, with no clear D. CDR1 is SGHRS and CDR2 is YFSETQ in the germline V gene. The CDR3 consists of 14 residues. V lost 2 bases and J 0 bases, leaving 9 bases between the germline ends. The CDR3 here is CASSFTESSYEQYF. The CDR3 region has the DNA TGCGCCAGCAGCTTTACAGAGAGCTCCTACGAGCAGTACTTC.

The table lists this clone with a few counts. In DNA, the CDR3 is TGTGCCATCTCTGTCGTTTCGGGGGAGCTGTTTTTT. Translating gives CAISVVSGELFF. The chain employs TRBV10-3 and TRBJ2-2; D is uncertain. There are 12 residues in the CDR3. Deletions cut 8 bases from V and 8 bases from J, with 12 bases between. Per the germline V gene, CDR1 is ENHRY and CDR2 is SYGVKD.

The J gene is TRBJ1-1, the V gene TRBV5-4; 10 bases map to TRBD1. Trimming took 4 bases from V and 1 from J; bases not matched to a gene: 10. Germline-derived CDR1 and CDR2 are SGHNT and YYREEE (reference sequence). This CDR3 has 17 amino acids. Here the CDR3 DNA reads TGTGCCAGCAGCGGGACAGGGGCCCTCTTTGGGAACACTGAAGCTTTCTTT. Encoded protein: CASSGTGALFGNTEAFF.

This clone was counted once. J is TRBJ2-1 and V is TRBV19, with 9 bases matching TRBD1. With 3 bases clipped from V and 8 bases from J, the junction kept 8 bases outside the gene matches. The CDR3 extends over 15 amino acids. The V gene's germline CDR1 is LNHDA and CDR2 SQIVND (reference sequence). DNA for the CDR3: TGTGCCAGTAGTATTTCCGGACAGGGGTATTATGAGCAGTTCTTC. It specifies CASSISGQGYYEQFF.

The CDR3 nucleotides read TGTGCCAGCAGCCACTGGACAGGGAGGGACAACGAGCAGTACTTC. Protein: CASSHWTGRDNEQYF. V usage is TRBV13 and J usage is TRBJ2-7, with D possibly TRBD1 on 8 matching bases. Germline CDR1 PRHDT, CDR2 FYEKMQ (reference sequence). Between the trimmed V and J ends, which lost 5 bases and 5 bases, there was a span of 19 bases. The CDR3 runs 15 residues.

The chain couples TRBV2 to TRBJ1-2, with 9 positions matching TRBD1. The V gene's germline CDR1 is SNHLY and CDR2 FYNNEI. CDR3 size: 16 residues. Trimming took 3 bases from V and 4 from J; bases not matched to a gene: 9. The DNA for the CDR3 is TGTGCCAGCAGTGATTTAAGGACAGGGGAGGCCTATGGCTACACCTTC. Protein product: CASSDLRTGEAYGYTF.

The J gene is TRBJ2-2, the V gene TRBV9; D is ambiguous. This CDR3 is 16 amino acids long. CDR1 and CDR2 from the germline V gene are SGDLS and YYNGEE. Trimming removed 2 bases from V and 0 bases from J, with 11 bases in between. The CDR3 region is CASSVPVAANTGELFF. The CDR3 nucleotides are TGTGCCAGCAGCGTTCCCGTGGCGGCGAACACCGGGGAGCTGTTTTTT.

The chain uses TRBV6-5 and TRBJ2-1, with a tentative D call TRBD2 (5 bases). V was clipped by 2 bases and J by 7 bases, with 12 bases between them. Germline-derived CDR1 and CDR2 are MNHEY and SVGAGI. This CDR3 comprises 14 residues. This CDR3 reads CASSYRSSENEQFF. The CDR3 coding sequence is TGTGCCAGCAGTTACCGGAGTAGCGAAAATGAGCAGTTCTTC.

This clone came up once. The genes are TRBV7-2 and TRBJ2-3; D not resolved. V lost 5 bases to trimming and J lost 2 bases, with 8 bases between them. Germline values: CDR1 SGHTA, CDR2 FQGNSA. CDR3 length equals 13 residues. As DNA, the CDR3 is TGTGCCAGCAGCATCCAAAACACAGATACGCAGTATTTT. This codes for CASSIQNTDTQYF.

This clone was found a few times. The chain has TRBV2 and TRBJ1-3; D not resolved. The CDR3 contains 14 residues. From germline, CDR1 is SNHLY and CDR2 FYNNEI. V was clipped by 8 bases and J by 4 bases, with 15 bases between them. CDR3 coding DNA: TGTGCCAGCGGGATGGAGGCGCCCGGAAACACCATATATTTT. It specifies CASGMEAPGNTIYF.

This chain connects TRBV7-3 to TRBJ2-5, with D perhaps matching TRBD2 (6 bases). V lost 5 bases, J lost 2 bases, and 12 bases lay in between. CDR1 and CDR2 (germline): SGHTA, FQGTGA. This CDR3 spans 14 amino acids. CDR3 in amino acids: CASSRTGTQETQYF. The CDR3 DNA sequence: TGTGCCAGCAGCCGGACCGGGACTCAAGAGACCCAGTACTTC.

This chain joins TRBV6-5 and TRBJ1-1; 7 nucleotides agree with TRBD1. Trimming took 5 bases from V and 6 from J; bases not matched to a gene: 3. Germline assignment: CDR1 MNHEY and CDR2 SVGAGI. CDR3 size: 12 residues. The CDR3 DNA reads as TGTGCCAGCAGTACTGACAGGGCTGAAGCTTTCTTT. Translation gives CASSTDRAEAFF.

This clone occurred once. V and J are TRBV19 and TRBJ1-1; the D gene is possibly TRBD1 (6 bases). Trimming took off 3 bases at V and 4 bases at J, with 18 bases between the two ends. Per the germline V gene, CDR1 is LNHDA and CDR2 is SQIVND (reference sequence). The CDR3 has 16 amino acids. The CDR3 sequence is CASSIVVRQGRTEAFF. DNA for the CDR3: TGTGCCAGTAGTATTGTGGTGCGGCAGGGGCGCACTGAAGCTTTCTTT.

This clone came up once. V gene TRBV27 combines with J gene TRBJ2-1, with 7 bases matching TRBD2. Unmatched junction bases numbered 4, after V lost 4 bases and J lost 4 bases. CDR3 length equals 14 residues. Germline CDR1 and CDR2: MNHEY and SMNVEV (reference sequence). In DNA form, the CDR3 reads TGTGCCAGCAGTTCTATAGCGGGTTACAATGAGCAGTTCTTC. It encodes CASSSIAGYNEQFF.

The chain carries TRBV7-2 and TRBJ1-5; 7 positions match TRBD1. The CDR3 runs to 13 residues. Germline-derived CDR1 and CDR2 are SGHTA and FQGNSA. The junction had 4 bases not matched to a gene; V was cut back by 4 bases and J by 7 bases. CDR3 sequence (DNA): TGTGCCAGCAGCTACAGGGGAGACCAGCCCCAGCATTTT. Encoded protein: CASSYRGDQPQHF.